This is a list of T cell receptor beta chains from one sample in a study of control samples from healthy donors and cancer patients. Using immunoSEQ multiplex PCR, the repertoire was profiled, and TCRdb retains in-frame clones only, with some absent. The repertoire holds just over 150,000 clones, with over 90% as singletons. Sequences were obtained from blood. All receptors come from a man in his fifties or sixties in good health. The CDR3 runs from the conserved cysteine through the conserved F or W. The D gene is left open where the match is weak. Only some rows state a clone size, as once, few, many or a class for expanded clones.

>TRBV5-8|NA|TRBJ1-4|NA
TGTGCCAGCAGCCCCCCGGAGAGGCGTGAAAAACTGTTTTTT
CASSPPERREKLFF
>TRBV15|NA|TRBJ2-3|NA
TGTGCCACCCCAAATTTGCGGGGCCCTGATACGCAGTATTTT
CATPNLRGPDTQYF
>TRBV24-1|NA|TRBJ1-5|NA
TGTGCCACCAGCGATTCAAGAAAGCAAGGGGTGGGCGCTAAGATTCAGCCCCAGCATTTT
CATSDSRKQGVGAKIQPQHF
>TRBV29-1|NA|TRBJ1-2|NA
TGCAGCGTTGAAGATCGCTTGGGGACACTCTATGGCTACACCTTC
CSVEDRLGTLYGYTF
>TRBV30|NA|TRBJ2-7|once
TGTGCCTGGAGTGTACAACAAGGCGAGCAGTACTTC
CAWSVQQGEQYF
>TRBV7-9|NA|TRBJ1-1|NA
TGTGCCAGCAGCTTCACGACAGAAAACACTGAAGCTTTCTTT
CASSFTTENTEAFF
>TRBV13|NA|TRBJ2-5|NA
TGTGCCAGCAGCTTAGAACGCTTGACCCAGTACTTC
CASSLERLTQYF
>TRBV9|NA|TRBJ1-5|NA
TGTGCCAGCAGCGAGGGGGGCAGTTCAGAGCCCCAGCATTTT
CASSEGGSSEPQHF
>TRBV3-1/TRBV3-2|NA|TRBJ2-7|few
TGTGCCAGCAGCCACCAAACCGGGTACGAGCAGTACTTC
CASSHQTGYEQYF
>TRBV27|TRBD2|TRBJ2-7|NA
TGTGCCAGCAGTTTCCCGGGACTAGCGGGACGCGAGCAGTACTTC
CASSFPGLAGREQYF
>TRBV11-2|TRBD2|TRBJ2-7|NA
TGTGCCAGCAGCATCTTAGCGGGCTCCTACGAGCAGTACTTC
CASSILAGSYEQYF